A single sample is the source of the 24 T cell receptor beta chains below, sequenced in a study of OX40 agonist ivuxolimab in advanced cancers. Sequencing was performed with immunoSEQ multiplex PCR; in TCRdb, only in-frame clones are kept and a portion is missing. The table records 40,000 to 60,000 clones, about nine tenths of them present only once. The source material was CD4+ or CD8+ T cells sorted from blood, sampled in a trial of the OX40 agonist ivuxolimab. The receptor set was obtained from an adult with an advanced solid tumor such as melanoma, head and neck, liver or kidney cancer.

The chain combines TRBV2 with TRBJ2-5; TRBD2 matches 11 bases. CDR1 is SNHLY, CDR2 FYNNEI, per germline. The CDR3 consists of 16 residues. V dropped 4 bases and J dropped 5; count of bases not matched to a gene: 9. Here the CDR3 reads CASSGRLAGRKETQYF. DNA of the CDR3: TGTGCCAGCAGTGGCAGACTAGCGGGGAGGAAGGAGACCCAGTACTTC.

The CDR3 DNA sequence: TGTGCCAGCAGGGAGACAGGAGTTGGCTATGGCTACACCTTC. It codes for CASRETGVGYGYTF. The chain has TRBV6-5 and TRBJ1-2, with D maybe TRBD1 (6 bases). The ends were cut back, 6 bases at V and 4 bases at J, with 15 bases in the middle. The CDR3 has 14 residues. Germline V lookup: CDR1 MNHEY, CDR2 SVGAGI.

The rearrangement joins TRBV28 to TRBJ2-5; possible D gene TRBD1, 5 bases. V gave up 4 bases and J gave up 4 bases, with 13 bases separating them. Germline V CDR1 and CDR2: MDHEN, SYDVKM. The CDR3 extends over 14 amino acids. CDR3 residues: CASSWAGKGETQYF. In nucleotides, the CDR3 is TGTGCCAGCAGTTGGGCAGGGAAGGGAGAGACCCAGTACTTC.

This clone came up once. The chain joins TRBV11-2 to TRBJ2-7; 7 bases agree with TRBD2. Germline CDR1 and CDR2: SGHAT and FQNNGV. CDR3 length: 15 residues. Trimming at V came to 5 bases and at J to 2 bases, leaving 9 bases not matched to a gene. CDR3 in DNA: TGTGCCAGCAGCCCTCCGGGGCTAGCGGCCTACGAGCAGTACTTC. It codes for CASSPPGLAAYEQYF.

This sequence joins TRBV9 and TRBJ1-6; the D is unclear. The V and J ends lost 4 bases and 7 bases respectively, with 12 bases between them. The CDR3 covers 14 residues. Germline V gene data show CDR1 as SGDLS and CDR2 as YYNGEE. CDR3 coding DNA: TGTGCCAGCAGCCCCGAGGCAGAGAATTCACCCCTCCACTTT. It translates to CASSPEAENSPLHF.

The chain combines TRBV6-5 with TRBJ2-1; tentative D call: TRBD2 (5 bases). Germline CDR1 MNHEY, CDR2 SVGAGI. This CDR3 contains 15 residues. V lost 4 bases to trimming and J lost 4 bases, with 14 bases between them. The CDR3 protein is CASSSARGRYNEQFF. Written as DNA, the CDR3 is TGTGCCAGCAGTTCCGCCCGGGGAAGGTACAATGAGCAGTTCTTC.

The CDR3 nucleotides read TGTGCCAGCAGCTTAGCGCACCAGGTGGGCGAGCAGTACTTC. Its protein is CASSLAHQVGEQYF. The rearrangement links TRBV7-2 to TRBJ2-7; D ambiguous. The V end lost 0 bases, the J end lost 6 bases, and 12 bases lay between the germline ends. CDR1 and CDR2 (germline): SGHTA, FQGNSA. CDR3 length equals 14 residues.

This chain links TRBV11-2 with TRBJ2-5; 9 positions match TRBD1. There are 14 residues in the CDR3. The ends lost 4 bases at V and 5 bases at J; junction bases unmatched: 5. Germline loops: CDR1 SGHAT, CDR2 FQNNGV. The CDR3 DNA follows: TGTGCCAGCAGCTCAGGACAGGGGCTGGAGACCCAGTACTTC. It is translated as CASSSGQGLETQYF.

This clone has just a few counts. The genes are TRBV29-1 and TRBJ2-7; 11 bases agree with TRBD2. Germline V lookup: CDR1 SQVTM, CDR2 ANQGSEA. CDR3 length: 12 amino acids. The trim removed 7 bases at V and 9 bases at J, leaving 8 bases unmatched. This chain's CDR3 is CSGTSGGAGQYF. The CDR3 coding sequence is TGCAGCGGTACTAGCGGGGGAGCAGGGCAGTACTTC.

The V and J genes are TRBV19 and TRBJ2-1, with TRBD2 matching over 10 bases. V lost 7 bases to trimming and J lost 8 bases; unmatched junction nucleotides: 17. Germline-derived CDR1 and CDR2 are LNHDA and SQIVND (reference sequence). The CDR3 totals 17 residues. The CDR3 region has the DNA TGTGCCAGTATCCGAAGCTCTAGCGGGAGAGTGGTCGATGAGCAGTTCTTC. Translating gives CASIRSSSGRVVDEQFF.

The chain links TRBV27 to TRBJ1-4; 10 bases match TRBD1. The germline V gene encodes CDR1 MNHEY and CDR2 SMNVEV (reference sequence). Trimming at V came to 5 bases and at J to 0 bases, leaving 6 bases not matched to a gene. The CDR3 contains 17 residues. The CDR3 region is CASSRRQGAATNEKLFF. The DNA for the CDR3 is TGTGCCAGCAGTCGGCGACAGGGGGCGGCAACTAATGAAAAACTGTTTTTT.

The genes are TRBV7-5 and TRBJ1-2; no check of the table's D call, TRBD1, against the DNA was made. TRBV7-5 is assigned pseudogene status. This CDR3 comprises 15 residues. CDR3 nucleotide sequence: TGTGCCAGAAGCTTAGAGGGGACAGGGTGTGATGGCTACACCTTC. Its protein is CARSLEGTGCDGYTF.

This sequence joins TRBV11-2 and TRBJ2-5, with D unclear. The CDR3 totals 15 residues. V lost 4 bases and J lost 11, with 23 bases in between. Per germline, CDR1 SGHAT and CDR2 FQNNGV. DNA of the CDR3: TGTGCCAGCAGCTCCACCCGTGACCCCCTAACCCCGCAGTACTTC. Its translation: CASSSTRDPLTPQYF. Combining the CDR3 with reference TRBV11-2 and TRBJ2-5 gives the whole variable domain EAGVAQSPRYKIIEKRQSVAFWCNPISGHATLYWYQQILGQGPKLLIQFQNNGVVDDSQLPKDRFSAERLKGVDSTLKIQPAKLEDSAVYLCASSSTRDPLTPQYFGPGTRLLVL.

The chain employs TRBV11-2 and TRBJ2-2; no clear D. Per germline, CDR1 SGHAT and CDR2 FQNNGV. Trimming pared 2 bases from V and 7 bases from J, leaving 8 bases between. The CDR3 has 13 amino acids. The CDR3, as DNA: TGTGCCAGCAGCTTACCCTCGGGCGGGGAGCTGTTTTTT. Its protein product is CASSLPSGGELFF.

This rearrangement joins TRBV27 to TRBJ2-1; TRBD2 matches at 10 bases. The junction had 5 bases not matched to a gene; V was cut back by 4 bases and J by 5 bases. The CDR3 covers 15 residues. Germline V gene data show CDR1 as MNHEY and CDR2 as SMNVEV (reference sequence). CDR3 in amino acids: CASSYLTSGDNEQFF. CDR3 sequence (DNA): TGTGCCAGCAGTTATTTAACTAGCGGGGACAATGAGCAGTTCTTC.

The chain uses TRBV6-1 and TRBJ1-3; D unclear. The CDR3 is made up of 15 amino acids. V lost 3 bases and J 1 base, leaving 10 bases between the germline ends. Per germline, CDR1 MNHNS and CDR2 SASEGT. The CDR3: CASSEMSVSGNTIYF. The CDR3 DNA is TGTGCCAGCAGTGAGATGTCCGTGTCTGGAAACACCATATATTTT.

V and J are TRBV28 and TRBJ2-7, with D unresolved. The length of the CDR3 is 14 residues. V was clipped by 1 base and J by 4 bases, with 11 bases between them. CDR1 MDHEN and CDR2 SYDVKM come from the germline V gene. DNA of the CDR3: TGTGCCAGCAGTTTATCGGGCAGCCTATACGAGCAGTACTTC. Its translation is CASSLSGSLYEQYF.

In DNA form, the CDR3 reads TGTGCCTGGAGTACAGATAACACTGAAGCTTTCTTT. As protein: CAWSTDNTEAFF. The chain carries TRBV30 and TRBJ1-1; D remains unclear. The CDR3 spans 12 residues. Germline V CDR1 and CDR2: GTSNPN, SVGIG (reference sequence). Trimming took 2 bases from V and 2 from J, leaving 6 bases between them.

The genes are TRBV6-1 and TRBJ2-1, with TRBD2 matching 8 bases. The trim removed 5 bases at V and 2 bases at J, leaving 2 bases unmatched. Germline-derived CDR1 and CDR2 are MNHNS and SASEGT. This CDR3 contains 14 residues. CDR3 sequence (DNA): TGTGCCAGCAGTCTTAGCGGGACCTACAATGAGCAGTTCTTC. Protein sequence: CASSLSGTYNEQFF.

This chain's CDR3 is CASSERVGSGYGYTF. CDR3 sequence (DNA): TGTGCCAGCAGCGAAAGGGTGGGGAGCGGCTATGGCTACACCTTC. The chain uses TRBV7-8 and TRBJ1-2; D is ambiguous. CDR1 and CDR2 (germline): SGHVS, FQNEAQ. The CDR3 is made up of 15 amino acids. V lost 5 bases and J 4 bases, leaving 17 bases between the germline ends.

The V call is TRBV11-2, the J call TRBJ2-3; possible D gene TRBD1, 5 bases. This CDR3 region has 17 residues. V gave up 0 bases and J gave up 1 base, with 14 bases separating them. Germline V gene lookup returns CDR1 SGHAT and CDR2 FQNNGV. CDR3 sequence (DNA): TGTGCCAGCAGCTTAGAAACACGACCCAGGGGCACAGATACGCAGTATTTT. It translates to CASSLETRPRGTDTQYF.

This sequence joins TRBV10-1 and TRBJ2-2; D is perhaps TRBD2 (6 bases). CDR3 length: 18 residues. The V gene lost 3 bases and the J gene lost 6 bases, with 23 bases spanning the gap. Germline V gene data show CDR1 as WNHNN and CDR2 as SYGVQD (reference sequence). CDR3 amino acids: CASSELKGLGGRSGELFF. The CDR3 coding sequence is TGCGCCAGCAGTGAACTGAAGGGACTCGGGGGTAGATCCGGGGAGCTGTTTTTT.

This clone was recorded only once. The chain joins TRBV15 to TRBJ2-5; D is ambiguous. Trimming stripped 0 bases from V and 3 bases from J, with 2 bases between. The germline CDR1 and CDR2 sequences are LNHNV and YYDKDF (reference sequence). The CDR3 is 12 residues long. CDR3 bases: TGTGCCACCAGCAGAGATGAAGAGACCCAGTACTTC. It translates to CATSRDEETQYF. The complete variable domain, with remaining parts taken from reference TRBV15 and TRBJ2-5, reads DAMVIQNPRYQVTQFGKPVTLSCSQTLNHNVMYWYQQKSSQAPKLLFHYYDKDFNNEADTPDNFQSRRPNTSFCFLDIRSPGLGDTAMYLCATSRDEETQYFGPGTRLLVL.

In its sample, this clone is medium-sized (0.01 to 0.1%). This chain uses TRBV10-3 with TRBJ2-1; D ambiguous. Germline CDR1 is ENHRY and CDR2 is SYGVKD. The CDR3 extends over 15 amino acids. V was shortened by 0 bases and J by 4 bases, with 10 bases between the two germline ends. Here the CDR3 reads CAISESTVDYNEQFF. CDR3 sequence (DNA): TGTGCCATCAGTGAGTCGACCGTAGATTACAATGAGCAGTTCTTC.